One sample yielded the 8 T cell receptor beta chains listed below, sequenced in a study of T cells in lung cancer brain metastases. Profiled with immunoSEQ multiplex PCR; TCRdb holds only in-frame clones, not every one. The sample shows about 7,000 clones, roughly 88% of them seen only once. What was sequenced was tumor tissue from the primary lung tumor. The source of these receptors is a man aged 45-65 years with non-small cell lung cancer.

The chain recombines TRBV6-6 with TRBJ1-2; 8 nucleotides agree with TRBD1. Germline V gene data show CDR1 as MNHNY and CDR2 as SVGAGI (reference sequence). CDR3 size: 15 residues. V trimming: 6 bases; J trimming: 4 bases; junction bases outside the gene matches: 10. The CDR3 nucleotides read TGTGCCAGCAGCACAACCAGGGGGCTGGGCTATGGCTACACCTTC. It yields the protein CASSTTRGLGYGYTF.

V and J are TRBV7-9 and TRBJ1-2; unclear D gene. Trimming removed 3 bases from V and 2 bases from J, with 13 bases in between. Germline CDR1 reads SEHNR; CDR2 reads FQNEAQ (reference sequence). The CDR3 contains 15 residues. DNA for the CDR3: TGTGCCAGCAGCTTTGGGCAGGTTCTCAACTATGGCTACACCTTC. This translates into CASSFGQVLNYGYTF.

In this sample, this clone turned up once. V gene TRBV13 combines with J gene TRBJ2-7, with D tentatively TRBD1 (6 bases). There are 13 residues in the CDR3. Germline V gives CDR1 PRHDT, CDR2 FYEKMQ (reference sequence). V shed 5 bases and J shed 3 bases, with 11 bases lying between them. The DNA of the CDR3 is TGTGCCAGCAGCCTAAGACAGGACTACGAGCAGTACTTC. Protein: CASSLRQDYEQYF. Supplemented by reference TRBV13 and TRBJ2-7, the full variable domain reads AAGVIQSPRHLIKEKRETATLKCYPIPRHDTVYWYQQGPGQDPQFLISFYEKMQSDKGSIPDRFSAQQFSDYHSELNMSSLELGDSALYFCASSLRQDYEQYFGPGTRLTVT.

V usage is TRBV30 and J usage is TRBJ1-2; perhaps TRBD1 as D (5 bases). Germline loops: CDR1 GTSNPN, CDR2 SVGIG (reference sequence). Trimming shortened V by 6 bases and J by 11 bases, and 16 bases separated the two germline ends. The CDR3 runs 11 residues. The CDR3 nucleotides are TGTGCCTGTCCCGGGACCCAAACGTACACCTTC. Encoded protein: CACPGTQTYTF.

The chain carries TRBV6-6 and TRBJ1-2; D uncertain. Germline V gene lookup returns CDR1 MNHNY and CDR2 SVGAGI (reference sequence). V dropped 0 bases and J dropped 8 bases, with 10 bases sitting between them. The CDR3 runs to 13 residues. CDR3 nucleotide sequence: TGTGCCAGCAGTTACTCTCCCGGGGAAGGCTACACCTTC. This codes for CASSYSPGEGYTF.

The CDR3 protein is CASSRTGSYEQYF. As DNA, the CDR3 is TGTGCCAGCAGCCGCACAGGATCCTACGAGCAGTACTTC. The J gene is TRBJ2-7, the V gene TRBV5-6; D possibly corresponds to TRBD1 (5 bases). This CDR3 spans 13 amino acids. Trimming removed 4 bases at V and 1 base at J, with 9 bases between. Germline-derived CDR1 and CDR2 are SGHDT and YYEEEE.

This sequence joins TRBV18 and TRBJ1-2, with D maybe TRBD1 (6 bases). Germline V lookup: CDR1 KGHSH, CDR2 LQKENI. The V end was cut by 0 bases, the J end by 8 bases, with 10 bases between. This CDR3 has 13 residues. CDR3 loop: CASSPPTGFGYTF. The CDR3 nucleotides are TGTGCCAGCTCACCACCAACAGGGTTCGGCTACACCTTC. Full variable domain (rest looked up from reference TRBV18 and TRBJ1-2): NAGVMQNPRHLVRRRGQEARLRCSPMKGHSHVYWYRQLPEEGLKFMVYLQKENIIDESGMPKERFSAEFPKEGPSILRIQQVVRGDSAAYFCASSPPTGFGYTFGSGTRLTVV.

V and J are TRBV25-1 and TRBJ2-5, with D unclear. Per germline, CDR1 MGHDK and CDR2 SYGVNS. V lost 8 bases to trimming and J lost 1 base, with 2 bases between them. The CDR3 runs 10 residues. The CDR3 region has the DNA TGTGCCAGCGGCCAAGAGACCCAGTACTTC. Translation gives CASGQETQYF.